The T cell receptor beta chain described here comes from a study of T-cell memory formation after mild COVID-19. Overall study context: Clusters of TCRs were largely donor specific.

V dropped 4 bases and J dropped 2 bases, with 6 bases sitting between them. Per germline, CDR1 ENHRY and CDR2 SYGVKD. The length of the CDR3 is 12 residues. Researchers used 5'RACE with constant-segment primers to make TCR alpha and TCR beta cDNA libraries that carry sample barcodes and UMIs. TCRdb independently ran MiXCR on the 5' RACE reads; one entry per CDR3 protein. Among about 430,000 distinct CDR3 sequences, around 24% were seen once, and the ten largest hold roughly 8.9%. Study-level findings and limits: Contracting CD4+ clones lay largely in CM and EM, with CD8+ ones residing in EMRA. Memory from before infection featured some responding clones, which suggests cross-reactive memory joined.

A note on this clonotype: Its specificity is unknown.

The sequenced sample was PBMCs or a T cell subset sorted from them (not recorded which). The V gene is TRBV10-3, the J gene TRBJ2-7, with D uncertain. The sequence came from an adult woman who had mild COVID-19 (a few samples of this study predate the infection). Cell type and time point are not known. This CDR3 reads CAISGGAYEQYF. The CDR3 coding sequence is TGTGCCATCAGTGGTGGGGCCTACGAGCAGTACTTC.